This T cell receptor beta chain was documented in a study of T cells in Graves' hyperthyroidism and ophthalmopathy. Study-level information: Once the initial diagnosis was made, peripheral blood was obtained before any treatment. The study, taken as a whole, reports: Expanded thyroid clonotypes (above 0.001) were mostly also found in blood.

Uncontrolled infection, other autoimmune disease, pregnancy or lactation barred patients from enrollment. Used for diagnoses were clinical symptoms, serum thyroxine and TRAb, thyroid ultrasound and orbital computed tomography. In its sample, this clonotype was seen many times. Its specificity is not known. The V end lost 7 bases, the J end lost 3 bases, and 10 bases lay between the germline ends. The germline CDR1 and CDR2 sequences are MNHNS and SASEGT. The CDR3 consists of 13 residues. From RNA transcripts, TCR beta CDR3 regions were amplified. In the first-round RT-PCR of the TCR CDR3, the HTBI primer set was used. TCRdb reanalysed the multiplex PCR reads using MiXCR and keeps one entry per CDR3 protein. The sample contains about 380,000 distinct CDR3 sequences, under 20% of which appear only once.

The TCR was taken from a man between 18 and 29 years old with Graves' ophthalmopathy. The chain uses TRBV6-1 and TRBJ1-5, with TRBD1 as a possible D gene (6 bases). Sequenced material: blood. Here the CDR3 DNA reads TGTGCCAGCACGGACAGCCTCAATCAGCCCCAGCATTTT. Amino acid sequence: CASTDSLNQPQHF.